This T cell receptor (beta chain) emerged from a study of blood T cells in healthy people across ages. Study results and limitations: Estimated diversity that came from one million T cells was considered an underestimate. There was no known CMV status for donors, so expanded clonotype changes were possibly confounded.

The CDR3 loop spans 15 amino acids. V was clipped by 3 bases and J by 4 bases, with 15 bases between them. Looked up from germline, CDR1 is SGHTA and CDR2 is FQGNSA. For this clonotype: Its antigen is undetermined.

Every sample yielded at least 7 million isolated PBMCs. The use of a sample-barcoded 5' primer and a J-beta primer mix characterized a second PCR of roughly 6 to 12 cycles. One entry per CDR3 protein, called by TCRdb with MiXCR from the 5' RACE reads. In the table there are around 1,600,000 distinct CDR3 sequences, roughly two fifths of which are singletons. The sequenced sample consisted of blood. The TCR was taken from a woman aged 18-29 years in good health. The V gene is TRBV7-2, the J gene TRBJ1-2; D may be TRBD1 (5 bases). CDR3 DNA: TGTGCCAGCAGCTTGGATGGGGGATTTGCCTATGGCTACACCTTC. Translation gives CASSLDGGFAYGYTF.